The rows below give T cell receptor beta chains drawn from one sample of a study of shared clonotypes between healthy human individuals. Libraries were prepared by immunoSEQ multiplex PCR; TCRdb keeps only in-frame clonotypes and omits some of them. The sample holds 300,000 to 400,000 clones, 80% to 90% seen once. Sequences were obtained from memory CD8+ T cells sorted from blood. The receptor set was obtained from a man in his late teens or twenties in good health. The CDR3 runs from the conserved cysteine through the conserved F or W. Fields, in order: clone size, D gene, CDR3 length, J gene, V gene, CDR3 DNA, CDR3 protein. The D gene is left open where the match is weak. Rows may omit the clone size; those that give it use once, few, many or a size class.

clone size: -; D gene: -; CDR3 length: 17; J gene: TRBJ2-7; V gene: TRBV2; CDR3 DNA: TGTGCCAGCAGTGAAGGGCTTTTGTGGGAACAATCCTACGAGCAGTACTTC; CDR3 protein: CASSEGLLWEQSYEQYF
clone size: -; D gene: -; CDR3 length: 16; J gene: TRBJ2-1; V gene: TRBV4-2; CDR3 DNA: TGTGCCAGCAGCCATATGCAGGGAGAAGGTTACAATGAGCAGTTCTTC; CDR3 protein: CASSHMQGEGYNEQFF
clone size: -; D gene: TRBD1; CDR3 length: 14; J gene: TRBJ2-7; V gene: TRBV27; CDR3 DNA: TGTGCCAGCAGTTTAGGGACAGGGGTTTACGAGCAGTACTTC; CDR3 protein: CASSLGTGVYEQYF
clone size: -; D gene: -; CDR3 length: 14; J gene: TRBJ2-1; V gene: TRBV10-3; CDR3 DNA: TGTGCCACAAAAGCCATACCCAGCTACAATGAGCAGTTCTTC; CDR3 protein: CATKAIPSYNEQFF
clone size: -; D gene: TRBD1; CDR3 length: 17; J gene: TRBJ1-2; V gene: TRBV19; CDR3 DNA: TGTGCCAGTAGTATAGGGACAGGGGAGCTCGCTAACTATGGCTACACCTTC; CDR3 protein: CASSIGTGELANYGYTF
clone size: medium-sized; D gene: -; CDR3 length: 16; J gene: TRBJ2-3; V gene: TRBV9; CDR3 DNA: TGTGCCAGCAGCACGGGACTTACAACTAGCACAGATACGCAGTATTTT; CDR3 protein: CASSTGLTTSTDTQYF
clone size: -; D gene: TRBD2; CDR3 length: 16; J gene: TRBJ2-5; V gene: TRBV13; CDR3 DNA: TGTGCCAGCAGCCGCCGGGGGCGGGAGGGCCAGGAGACCCAGTACTTC; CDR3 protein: CASSRRGREGQETQYF
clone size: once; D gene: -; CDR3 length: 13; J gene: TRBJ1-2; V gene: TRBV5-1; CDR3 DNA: TGCGCCAGCAGCTGGGCCAGGGACTATGGCTACACCTTC; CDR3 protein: CASSWARDYGYTF
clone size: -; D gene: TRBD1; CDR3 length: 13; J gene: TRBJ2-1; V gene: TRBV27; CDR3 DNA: TGTGCCAGCCTAGGACAGGGGGCCAATGAGCAGTTCTTC; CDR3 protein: CASLGQGANEQFF
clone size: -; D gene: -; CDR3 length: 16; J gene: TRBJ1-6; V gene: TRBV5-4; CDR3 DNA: TGTGCCAGCAGCCGCGGAGTTGGGGGGGTGAATTCACCCCTCCACTTT; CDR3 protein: CASSRGVGGVNSPLHF
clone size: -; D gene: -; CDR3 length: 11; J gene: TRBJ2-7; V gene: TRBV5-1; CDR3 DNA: TGCGCCAGCAGCTTAAATGACGAGCAGTACTTC; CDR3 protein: CASSLNDEQYF
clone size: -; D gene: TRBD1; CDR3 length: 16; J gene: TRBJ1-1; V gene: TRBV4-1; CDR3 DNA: TGCGCCAGCAGCCAAGGGAAGGGGGCGCGGAACACTGAAGCTTTCTTT; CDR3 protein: CASSQGKGARNTEAFF
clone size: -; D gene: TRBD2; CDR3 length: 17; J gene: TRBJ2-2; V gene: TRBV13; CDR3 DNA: TGTGCCAGCAGCACCCGGGGGGGGTTGGCGAACACCGGGGAGCTGTTTTTT; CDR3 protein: CASSTRGGLANTGELFF
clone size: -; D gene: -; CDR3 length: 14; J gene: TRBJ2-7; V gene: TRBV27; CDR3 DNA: TGTGCCAGCAGCCTACGGGACAAGGGATACGAGCAGTACTTC; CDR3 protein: CASSLRDKGYEQYF
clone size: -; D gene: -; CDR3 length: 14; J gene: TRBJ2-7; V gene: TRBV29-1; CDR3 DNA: TGCAGCGTTTCAGCCTCGGACGGCTCCTACGAGCAGTACTTC; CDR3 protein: CSVSASDGSYEQYF
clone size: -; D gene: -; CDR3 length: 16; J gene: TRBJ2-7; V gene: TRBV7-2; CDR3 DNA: TGTGCCAGCAGCTTAGGAGCCCGGGGCCGGGGAGGCGAGCAGTACTTC; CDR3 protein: CASSLGARGRGGEQYF
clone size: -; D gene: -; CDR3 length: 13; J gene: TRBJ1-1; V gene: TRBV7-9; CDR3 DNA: TGTGCCAGCAGACGACCAATGAACACTGAAGCTTTCTTT; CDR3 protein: CASRRPMNTEAFF
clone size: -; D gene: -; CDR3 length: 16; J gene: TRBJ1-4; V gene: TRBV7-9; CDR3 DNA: TGTGCCAGCAGCTTAGCTTACGGTGCCGAAAATGAAAAACTGTTTTTT; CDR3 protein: CASSLAYGAENEKLFF
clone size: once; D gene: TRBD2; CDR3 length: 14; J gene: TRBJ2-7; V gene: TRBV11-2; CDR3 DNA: TGTGCCAGCAGCTTAGCCGGGGGGGGCTACGAGCAGTACTTC; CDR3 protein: CASSLAGGGYEQYF
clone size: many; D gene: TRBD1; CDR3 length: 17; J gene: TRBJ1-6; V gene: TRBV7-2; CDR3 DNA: TGTGCCAGCAGCTACAGGGGCGTTAGCTCCTATAATTCACCCCTCCACTTT; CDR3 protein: CASSYRGVSSYNSPLHF
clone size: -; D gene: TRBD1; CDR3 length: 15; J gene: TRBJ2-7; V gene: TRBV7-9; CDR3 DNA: TGTGCCAGCAGCTCAGGCGGACAGGGGGCCTACGAGCAGTACTTC; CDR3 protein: CASSSGGQGAYEQYF
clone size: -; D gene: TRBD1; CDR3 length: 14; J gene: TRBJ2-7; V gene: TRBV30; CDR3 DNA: TGTGCCTGGACGGGACAGGAAAGCTCCTACGAGCAGTACTTC; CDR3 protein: CAWTGQESSYEQYF
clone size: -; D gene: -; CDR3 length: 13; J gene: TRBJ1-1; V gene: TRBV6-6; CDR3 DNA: TGTGCCAGCAGACAACACGGGGAGGCTGAAGCTTTCTTT; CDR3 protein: CASRQHGEAEAFF
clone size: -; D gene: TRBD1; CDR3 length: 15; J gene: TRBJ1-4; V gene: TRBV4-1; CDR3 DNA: TGCGCCAGCAGCCAAGATGACATGTCAGGGGGCAAACTGTTTTTT; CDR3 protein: CASSQDDMSGGKLFF
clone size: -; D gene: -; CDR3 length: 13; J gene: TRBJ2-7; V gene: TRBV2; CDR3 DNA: TGTGCCAGCAGTTACAGGGTCACCTACGAGCAGTACTTC; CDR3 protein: CASSYRVTYEQYF
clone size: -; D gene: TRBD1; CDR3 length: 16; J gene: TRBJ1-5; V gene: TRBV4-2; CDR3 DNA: TGTGCCAGCAGCCATGGACAGGGGGCTAGCAATCAGCCCCAGCATTTT; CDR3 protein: CASSHGQGASNQPQHF
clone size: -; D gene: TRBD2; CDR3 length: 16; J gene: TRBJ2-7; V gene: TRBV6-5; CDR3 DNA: TGTGCCAGCAGTTACGGCTCCGGGACTAGCGGTTACGAGCAGTACTTC; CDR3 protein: CASSYGSGTSGYEQYF
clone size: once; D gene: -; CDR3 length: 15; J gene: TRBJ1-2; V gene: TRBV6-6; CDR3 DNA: TGTGCCAGCAGTTACTCGATCTTTCGTAACTATGGCTACACCTTC; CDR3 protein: CASSYSIFRNYGYTF
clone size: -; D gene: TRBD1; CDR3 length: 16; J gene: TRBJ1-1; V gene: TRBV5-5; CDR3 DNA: TGTGCCAGCAGCTCGGGGCCGACAGGGGTAAGGACTGAAGCTTTCTTT; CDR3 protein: CASSSGPTGVRTEAFF
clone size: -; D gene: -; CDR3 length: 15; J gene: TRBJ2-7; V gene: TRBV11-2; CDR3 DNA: TGTGCCAGCAGCTTATGGTCAGAGAGACCCTACGAGCAGTACTTC; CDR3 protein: CASSLWSERPYEQYF
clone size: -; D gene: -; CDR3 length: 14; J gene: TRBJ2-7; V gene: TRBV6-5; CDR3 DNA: TGTGCCAGCAGTTCATCCGGGTACTCCTACGAGCAGTACTTC; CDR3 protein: CASSSSGYSYEQYF
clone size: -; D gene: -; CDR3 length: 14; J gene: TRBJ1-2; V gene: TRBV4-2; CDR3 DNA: TGTGCCAGCAGCCAAGATTATTTGGGGTATGGCTACACCTTC; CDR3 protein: CASSQDYLGYGYTF
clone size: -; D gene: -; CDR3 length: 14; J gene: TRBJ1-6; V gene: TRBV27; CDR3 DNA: TGTGCCAGCAGTTCAAGGCAGTATAATTCACCCCTCCACTTT; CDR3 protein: CASSSRQYNSPLHF
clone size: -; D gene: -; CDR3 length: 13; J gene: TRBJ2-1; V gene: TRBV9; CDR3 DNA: TGTGCCAGCAGCGTAGACTATCCGAATGAGCAGTTCTTC; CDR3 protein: CASSVDYPNEQFF
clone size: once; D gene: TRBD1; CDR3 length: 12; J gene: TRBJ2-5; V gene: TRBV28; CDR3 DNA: TGTGCCAGTACGACAGGGGAGGAGACCCAGTACTTC; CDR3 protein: CASTTGEETQYF
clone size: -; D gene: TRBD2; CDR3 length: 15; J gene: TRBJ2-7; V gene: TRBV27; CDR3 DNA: TGTGCCAGCAGCCTCGGACTAGCGGGGGGGCTCGAGCAGTACTTC; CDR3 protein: CASSLGLAGGLEQYF
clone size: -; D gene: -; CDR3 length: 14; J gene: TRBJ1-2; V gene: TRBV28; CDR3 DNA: TGTGCCAGCAGTTCCCCCAGGGAAAACTATGGCTACACCTTC; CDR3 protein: CASSSPRENYGYTF
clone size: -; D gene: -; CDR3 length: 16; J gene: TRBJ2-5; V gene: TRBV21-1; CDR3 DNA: TGTGCCAGCAGCAAAGGGGAGGACCGCCACGAAGGGACCCAGTACTTC; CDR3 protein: CASSKGEDRHEGTQYF
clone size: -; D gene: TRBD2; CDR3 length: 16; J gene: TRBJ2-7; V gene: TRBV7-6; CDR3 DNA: TGTGCCAGCAGCTTAGCGAAGCGGGGGGTCTCCTACGAGCAGTACTTC; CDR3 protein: CASSLAKRGVSYEQYF
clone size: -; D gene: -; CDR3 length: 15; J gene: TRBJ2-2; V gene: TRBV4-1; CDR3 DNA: TGCGCCAGTCACGACAGAGCCCAATCCACCGGGGAGCTGTTTTTT; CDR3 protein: CASHDRAQSTGELFF
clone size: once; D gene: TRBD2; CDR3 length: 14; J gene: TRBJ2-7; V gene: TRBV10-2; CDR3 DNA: TGCGCCAGCAGTCTAGCGGGAGGCAACTACGAGCAGTACTTC; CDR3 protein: CASSLAGGNYEQYF